This T cell receptor (beta chain) is drawn from a study of early T cells in non-severe SARS-CoV-2 infection. Study details: RNA in bulk from unsorted whole blood was sequenced, and chains were unpaired.

Overall study results and limits: Matching with VDJdb favored anti-spike CD8 responses (missing private and CD4 specificities).

To note about this clonotype: Its specificity is not known.

This CDR3 region has 16 residues. The germline gives CDR1 SEHNR, CDR2 FQNEAQ (reference sequence). Trimming cost V 0 bases and J 0 bases, with 9 bases left between them. Individual cDNA molecules were tagged with unique molecular identifiers. TCRdb independently ran MiXCR on the 5' RACE reads; one entry per CDR3 protein. Counted here are tens of thousands of distinct CDR3 sequences, 5.3% occurring once; the ten biggest clones make up approximately 12%. This receptor was identified in an adult who was a healthcare worker with PCR-confirmed SARS-CoV-2 infection or an uninfected control (not recorded which). Sample: whole blood. The chain joins TRBV7-9 to TRBJ2-1; tentatively, D is TRBD1 or TRBD2 (5 bases each). CDR3: CASSLAIGASYNEQFF. The CDR3, as DNA: TGTGCCAGCAGCTTAGCTATCGGGGCCTCCTACAATGAGCAGTTCTTC.